This entry features one TCR beta chain sequence. The antigen remains unidentified. The data were taken from a study of cytomegalovirus exposure and HLA in healthy donors. Points from the study as a whole: Many donors shared some public TCRs, even though most TCR sequences were rare.

Clones were sequenced by immunoSEQ multiplex PCR, and TCRdb holds only the in-frame ones, with some missing. The sample includes over 150,000 clones, approximately 83% of them seen just once. Germline CDR1 and CDR2: SGHNT and YYREEE (reference sequence). The CDR3 is 15 residues long. V was pared by 4 bases and J by 5 bases, with 18 bases between. The V call is TRBV5-4, the J call TRBJ2-5; D is unresolved. The material sequenced was PBMCs. The sequence derives from a woman aged 18-29 years in good health and CMV-seropositive. For the CDR3, the DNA is TGTGCCAGCAGCCCGGAGCCGGTCCAATTGGAGACCCAGTACTTC. Protein: CASSPEPVQLETQYF.